This T cell receptor (beta chain) was recovered during a study of CD8 T cells in Susac syndrome. Overall study: Patients with Susac syndrome were therapy-naive, on corticosteroids, or on intravenous immunoglobulin alone at the time that blood was drawn.

Random hexamers primed reverse transcription of roughly 0.45 to 1 ug RNA. Multiplex PCR with immunoSEQ amplified the TCR beta CDR3 across 54 Vbeta and 13 Jbeta. TCRdb re-derived calls from the immunoSEQ multiplex PCR reads in MiXCR, one entry per CDR3 protein. The sample has about 130,000 distinct CDR3 sequences, over 90% seen once; the top ten hold roughly 0.2%. This CDR3 comprises 13 residues. Unmatched junction bases numbered 9, after V lost 8 bases and J lost 7 bases. Looked up from germline, CDR1 is MNHEY and CDR2 is SMNVEV (reference sequence). The sample was CD8+ T cells from PBMCs. This TCR derives from a human donor with Susac syndrome. This rearrangement joins TRBV27 to TRBJ1-2; 8 nucleotides agree with TRBD1. CDR3 sequence (DNA): TGTGCCAGCGCCCCGGACAGGGTGGGTGGCTACACCTTC. This translates into CASAPDRVGGYTF.